A single sample gave rise to the 16 T cell receptor beta chains below, sequenced in a study of blood T cell repertoires in COVID-19. Assay used: immunoSEQ multiplex PCR; TCRdb lists only in-frame clones, some missing. The data show fewer than 200,000 clones, roughly 84% seen once. The sample comprised peripheral blood. All receptors come from a man in his sixties who had recovered from COVID-19.

The chain recombines TRBV5-1 with TRBJ2-2; possibly TRBD1 for D (6 bases). V lost 4 bases and J lost 5, with 18 bases in between. In germline, CDR1 is SGHRS, CDR2 YFSETQ. CDR3 size: 16 residues. CDR3 DNA sequence: TGCGCCAGCAGCCCTCGACGGGACATCATGACCGGGGAGCTGTTTTTT. Amino acids: CASSPRRDIMTGELFF.

This clone was counted once. Germline is not matched at one junction end, which may reflect a read error. V and J are TRBV3-1 (or the pseudogene TRBV3-2) and TRBJ2-2, with D perhaps matching TRBD1 (5 bases). Per the germline V gene, CDR1 is LGHDT and CDR2 is YNNKEL (reference sequence). There are 15 residues in the CDR3. The CDR3 spells CVSSLSQGSRGELFF. CDR3 nucleotides: TGTGTCAGCAGCCTAAGCCAGGGCAGTCGCGGGGAGCTGTTTTTT.

The genes are TRBV18 and TRBJ1-4; the match to TRBD1 covers 11 bases. J was trimmed by 7 bases and V by 3 bases; bases with no gene match: 7. The germline CDR1 and CDR2 sequences are KGHSH and LQKENI. This CDR3 contains 16 residues. The CDR3 sequence is CASSPPRTGGTEKLFF. The CDR3 DNA reads as TGTGCCAGCTCACCCCCCCGGACAGGGGGCACTGAAAAACTGTTTTTT.

This chain uses TRBV7-9 with TRBJ1-2; 11 bases align to TRBD1. The CDR3 covers 16 residues. CDR1 is SEHNR and CDR2 is FQNEAQ in the germline V gene (reference sequence). V gave up 5 bases and J gave up 6 bases; unmatched junction bases: 11. In DNA form, the CDR3 reads TGTGCCAGCAGCCCTAGTAGGAGGACAGGGGGCAATGGCTACACCTTC. Translated: CASSPSRRTGGNGYTF.

The chain employs TRBV25-1 and TRBJ2-1; D is possibly TRBD2 (5 bases). CDR1 and CDR2 from the germline V gene are MGHDK and SYGVNS. Trimming took 2 bases from V and 8 from J, leaving 25 bases between them. The CDR3 runs 18 residues. The CDR3 sequence is CASSEMDEGPFVLDEQFF. The CDR3 nucleotides are TGTGCCAGCAGTGAAATGGATGAGGGCCCGTTCGTTCTCGATGAGCAGTTCTTC.

V usage is TRBV7-2 and J usage is TRBJ1-4, with D maybe TRBD1 (5 bases). Germline assignment: CDR1 SGHTA and CDR2 FQGNSA. V was trimmed by 5 bases and J by 10 bases, leaving 32 bases between them. The CDR3 consists of 19 residues. The CDR3 DNA reads as TGTGCCAGCAGCCCACCGGCGGGGGGGGTAGCCCGGCCCCTAAGAAAACTGTTTTTT. The encoded protein is CASSPPAGGVARPLRKLFF. Supplemented by reference TRBV7-2 and TRBJ1-4, the full variable domain reads GAGVSQSPSNKVTEKGKDVELRCDPISGHTALYWYRQSLGQGLEFLIYFQGNSAPDKSGLPSDRFSAERTGGSVSTLTIQRTQQEDSAVYLCASSPPAGGVARPLRKLFFGSGTQLSVL.

CDR3 sequence (DNA): TGTGCCAGCACTACAGACAGGGTAAACACCGGGGAGCTGTTTTTT. This encodes CASTTDRVNTGELFF. The chain couples TRBV7-2 to TRBJ2-2, with TRBD1 identical over 7 bases. This CDR3 has 15 amino acids. The trim removed 7 bases at V and 2 bases at J, leaving 7 bases unmatched. Per germline, CDR1 SGHTA and CDR2 FQGNSA.

This rearrangement joins TRBV19 to TRBJ2-2, with TRBD2 matching over 7 bases. Germline V gene lookup returns CDR1 LNHDA and CDR2 SQIVND (reference sequence). This CDR3 has 18 residues. The ends lost 7 bases at V and 6 bases at J; junction bases unmatched: 20. Here the CDR3 reads CASKGRGTGMHSAGELFF. The CDR3 DNA is TGTGCCAGTAAGGGGCGGGGGACGGGGATGCACAGCGCCGGGGAGCTGTTTTTT.

The J gene is TRBJ1-6, the V gene TRBV7-2, with D unclear. The germline V and J ends were trimmed by 2 bases and 13 bases, with 9 bases remaining between them. The CDR3 length is 12 residues. The germline V gene has CDR1 SGHTA and CDR2 FQGNSA. Written as DNA, the CDR3 is TGTGCCAGCAGCTTATCAGGTGCGCCCCTCCACTTT. Encoded protein: CASSLSGAPLHF.

This chain connects TRBV6-5 to TRBJ1-5; perhaps TRBD1 as D (6 bases). The germline CDR1 and CDR2 sequences are MNHEY and SVGAGI. V was clipped by 7 bases and J by 6 bases, with 19 bases between them. The CDR3 loop spans 15 amino acids. This chain's CDR3 is CASTAPGGAGQPQHF. Here the CDR3 DNA reads TGTGCCAGCACTGCACCGGGGGGCGCGGGTCAGCCCCAGCATTTT.

This clone was counted a few times. The chain employs TRBV10-2 and TRBJ1-1; no reliable D call. Germline lookup yields CDR1 WSHSY and CDR2 SAAADI. This CDR3 region has 13 residues. Trimming removed 3 bases at V and 1 base at J, with 6 bases between. CDR3 in DNA: TGCGCCAGCAGTGATTCCCGGAACACTGAAGCTTTCTTT. It codes for CASSDSRNTEAFF.

This rearrangement joins TRBV11-3 to TRBJ2-3; D is perhaps TRBD1 (6 bases). The V gene lost 3 bases and the J gene lost 4 bases, with 17 bases spanning the gap. The CDR3 contains 16 residues. The V gene's germline CDR1 is SGHNT and CDR2 YENEEA. The CDR3 DNA reads TGTGCCAGCAGCTTGTCCAGGACAGCGCCACCAGATACGCAGTATTTT. Its translation: CASSLSRTAPPDTQYF.

The chain is built from TRBV7-2 and TRBJ1-6; D is ambiguous. V lost 4 bases, J lost 0 bases, and 7 bases lay in between. The CDR3 consists of 15 residues. The germline CDR1 and CDR2 sequences are SGHTA and FQGNSA. CDR3 loop: CASSSGSSYNSPLHF. In nucleotides, the CDR3 is TGTGCCAGCAGCTCGGGGAGCTCCTATAATTCACCCCTCCACTTT.

The gene calls are TRBV5-4 and TRBJ2-1; D may be TRBD1 (6 bases). This CDR3 region has 15 residues. In germline, CDR1 is SGHNT, CDR2 YYREEE (reference sequence). Trimming removed 0 bases at V and 4 bases at J, with 11 bases between. In DNA form, the CDR3 reads TGTGCCAGCAGCTTGGGGGGACACACTTACAATGAGCAGTTCTTC. It translates to CASSLGGHTYNEQFF.

The chain recombines TRBV11-2 with TRBJ1-2; 7 bases map to TRBD1. V was pared by 5 bases and J by 7 bases, with 10 bases of the junction left unmatched. The CDR3 extends over 14 amino acids. Germline V CDR1 and CDR2: SGHAT, FQNNGV. CDR3 sequence reads: CASSPGTEGLGYTF. The DNA for the CDR3 is TGTGCCAGCAGCCCCGGGACAGAGGGTCTTGGCTACACCTTC.

The chain is built from TRBV6-5 and TRBJ2-1, with a tentative D call TRBD2 (6 bases). Trimming removed 6 bases at V and 7 bases at J, with 16 bases between. The length of the CDR3 is 14 residues. CDR1 is MNHEY and CDR2 is SVGAGI in the germline V gene. The CDR3 spells CASSDTTSYNEQFF. The DNA of the CDR3 is TGTGCCAGCAGCGATACCACTAGCTATAATGAGCAGTTCTTC.